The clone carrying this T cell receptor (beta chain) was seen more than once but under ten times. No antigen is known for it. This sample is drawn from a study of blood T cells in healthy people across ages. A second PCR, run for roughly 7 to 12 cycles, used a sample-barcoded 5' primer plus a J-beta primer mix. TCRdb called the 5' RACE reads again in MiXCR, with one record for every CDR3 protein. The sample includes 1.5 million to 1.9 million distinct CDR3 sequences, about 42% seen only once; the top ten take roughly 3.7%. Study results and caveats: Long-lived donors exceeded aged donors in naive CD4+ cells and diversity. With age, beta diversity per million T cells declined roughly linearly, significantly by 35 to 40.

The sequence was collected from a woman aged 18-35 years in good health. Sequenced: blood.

DNA for the CDR3: TGTGCCAGCAGTTTTGAGGGACTTAATTCACCCCTCCACTTT. Translating gives CASSFEGLNSPLHF. The rearrangement links TRBV12-3 or TRBV12-4 to TRBJ1-6; a weak D match, TRBD1 (5 bases). The length of the CDR3 is 14 residues. V lost 3 bases and J lost 6, with 9 bases in between.